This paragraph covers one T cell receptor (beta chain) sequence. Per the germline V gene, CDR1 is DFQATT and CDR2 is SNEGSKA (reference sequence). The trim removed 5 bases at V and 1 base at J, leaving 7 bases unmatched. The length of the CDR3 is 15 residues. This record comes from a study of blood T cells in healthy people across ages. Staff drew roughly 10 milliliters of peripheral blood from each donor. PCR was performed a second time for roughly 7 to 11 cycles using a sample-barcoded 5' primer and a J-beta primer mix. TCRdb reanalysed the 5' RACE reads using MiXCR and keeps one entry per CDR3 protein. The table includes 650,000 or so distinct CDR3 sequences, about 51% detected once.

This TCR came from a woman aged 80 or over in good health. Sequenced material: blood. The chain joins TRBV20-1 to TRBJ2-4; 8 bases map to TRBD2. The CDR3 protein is CSAFTGGVAKNIQYF. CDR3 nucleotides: TGCAGTGCTTTTACGGGGGGGGTGGCCAAAAACATTCAGTACTTC.